These T cell receptor beta chains were read from a single sample in a study of T-cell memory formation after mild COVID-19. TCRdb independently ran MiXCR on the 5' RACE reads; one entry per CDR3 protein. The data show around 200,000 distinct CDR3 sequences, with roughly 17% seen just once and just over 2% held by the top ten. The sequenced sample consisted of PBMCs or a T cell subset sorted from them (not recorded which). The receptors here all came from an adult woman who had mild COVID-19 (a few samples of this study predate the infection). Cell type and time point are not known. CDR3s leave out the opening cysteine and the closing phenylalanine or tryptophan. A D gene is named only where the DNA matches it firmly. Clone sizes are given selectively: once, few, many, or a class where the clone is expanded.

J gene	clone size	V gene	D gene	CDR3 protein
TRBJ2-7	many	TRBV20-1	.	SASVTGGNSYEQY
TRBJ2-3	.	TRBV6-1	.	ASRGVTDTQY
TRBJ2-5	few	TRBV6-5	.	ASSPRGALKTQY
TRBJ1-1	many	TRBV5-1	.	ASSLALNTEAF
TRBJ1-2	.	TRBV5-1	.	ASSLIGGRDGYT
TRBJ2-4	.	TRBV7-2	.	ASSLAPGGLD
TRBJ2-3	few	TRBV5-1	TRBD2	ASTRAGGLDTQY
TRBJ2-1	many	TRBV28	.	ASSLSSGAYNEQF
TRBJ2-6	few	TRBV12-3/TRBV12-4	TRBD1	ASSRDRRSGANVLT
TRBJ2-1	few	TRBV5-1	TRBD2	ASSSGLAGGSEQF
TRBJ2-7	few	TRBV29-1	TRBD1	SVGDRGPYEQY
TRBJ2-1	.	TRBV24-1	.	ATSDWRTWGYNEQF
TRBJ2-3	many	TRBV6-5	TRBD2	ASSLAGGPSTDTQY
TRBJ2-1	.	TRBV11-3	TRBD2	ASSLIAGTSYNEQF
TRBJ2-3	.	TRBV4-1	TRBD1	ASSQEGGQGAIGQDTQY
TRBJ1-1	.	TRBV18	TRBD1	ASSTRRDSFTEAF
TRBJ2-7	many	TRBV12-3/TRBV12-4	.	ASSLRHEQY
TRBJ2-1	many	TRBV20-1	.	SARGVGRVYNEQF
TRBJ2-1	.	TRBV11-2	.	ASSTRGPHNEQF
TRBJ2-4	.	TRBV29-1	.	SVVERGMRILAKNIQY
TRBJ2-1	.	TRBV11-3	TRBD2	ASSLAGGPMQGPYNEQF
TRBJ2-2	few	TRBV6-5	.	ASSYRGGGAGGELF
TRBJ1-2	few	TRBV20-1	.	SAPTGTDGYT
TRBJ1-2	few	TRBV5-1	TRBD1	ASSLGQGPGYT
TRBJ2-1	.	TRBV2	TRBD2	ASQTSGNSNEQF
TRBJ2-3	few	TRBV5-1	.	ASSLAQGGITDTQY
TRBJ2-1	few	TRBV19	TRBD1	ASRGDRGTNEQF
TRBJ2-7	few	TRBV20-1	TRBD2	SARDVLAGGGYEQY
TRBJ2-7	few	TRBV29-1	.	SGTDSYEQY
TRBJ1-2	few	TRBV7-9	.	ASSSYGTEYGYT
TRBJ1-2	.	TRBV12-3/TRBV12-4	.	ASSPGPNYGYT
TRBJ1-2	.	TRBV2	TRBD1	ASSDDRGRSGYT
TRBJ1-2	.	TRBV25-1	.	ASSEYAGNYGYT
TRBJ2-2	few	TRBV20-1	.	SASVGFGELF
TRBJ2-6	.	TRBV12-3/TRBV12-4	.	ASSPGESGANVLT
TRBJ2-2	medium-sized	TRBV20-1	.	SARREGATTGELF
TRBJ2-1	.	TRBV29-1	TRBD2	SVAPTSGIVYNEQF
TRBJ2-7	.	TRBV29-1	.	SVETGSSYEQY
TRBJ2-1	.	TRBV11-2	TRBD2	ASSPASGAFNEQF
TRBJ2-1	few	TRBV3-1	.	ASSLRDPFSYNEQF
TRBJ2-2	.	TRBV12-3/TRBV12-4	TRBD1	ASSAPGQGTTGELF
TRBJ2-5	.	TRBV20-1	.	SASLIGSRRETQY
TRBJ1-2	few	TRBV12-3/TRBV12-4	TRBD1	ASSSRTGTGYT
TRBJ2-5	.	TRBV3-1	TRBD2	ASSQLPGGLTSGRVETQY